This note documents a single T cell receptor (beta chain) sequence. Its antigen is not known. The data were obtained in a study of response to subunit inactivated influenza vaccine. Broader study findings: Authors suggested each seasonal influenza vaccination recruits few new T cells.

Trimming stripped 0 bases from V and 0 bases from J, with 9 bases between. This CDR3 spans 15 amino acids. CDR1 is MGHDK, CDR2 SYGVNS, per germline. TCRdb passed the RT-PCR reads through MiXCR, listing each CDR3 protein once. Of under 550,000 distinct CDR3 sequences detected, about 8% appear once; the ten largest clones hold over 10%. The sequence derives from a man aged 50 to 75 who received an inactivated influenza vaccine. The chain is built from TRBV25-1 and TRBJ2-7; a weak D match, TRBD1 (6 bases). Sample: PBMCs from blood, taken about 23 months after vaccination. CDR3 residues: CASSEYWTASYEQYF. The CDR3 DNA is TGTGCCAGCAGTGAATACTGGACAGCCTCCTACGAGCAGTACTTC.